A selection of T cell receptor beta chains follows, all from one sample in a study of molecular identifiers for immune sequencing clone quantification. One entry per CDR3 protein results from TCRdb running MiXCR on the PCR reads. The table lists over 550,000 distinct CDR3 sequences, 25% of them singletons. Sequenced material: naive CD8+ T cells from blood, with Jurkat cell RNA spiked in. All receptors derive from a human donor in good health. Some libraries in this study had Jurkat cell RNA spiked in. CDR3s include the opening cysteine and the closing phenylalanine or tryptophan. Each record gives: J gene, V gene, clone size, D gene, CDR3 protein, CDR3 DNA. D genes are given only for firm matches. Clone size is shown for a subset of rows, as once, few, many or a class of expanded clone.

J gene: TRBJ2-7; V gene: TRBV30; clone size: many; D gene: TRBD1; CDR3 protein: CAWSGQESSYEQYF; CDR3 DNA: TGTGCCTGGAGCGGACAGGAGTCGTCCTACGAGCAGTACTTC
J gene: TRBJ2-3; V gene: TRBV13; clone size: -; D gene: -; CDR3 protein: CASSLRAGVPTDTQCF; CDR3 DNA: TGTGCCAGCAGCCTTCGGGCAGGGGTCCCCACAGATACGCAGTGTTTT
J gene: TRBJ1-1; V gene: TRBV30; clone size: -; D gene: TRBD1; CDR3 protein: CAWSWTGAVTEAFF; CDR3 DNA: TGTGCCTGGAGTTGGACAGGGGCGGTCACTGAAGCTTTCTTT
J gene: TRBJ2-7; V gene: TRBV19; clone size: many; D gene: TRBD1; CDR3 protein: CASSKGQGLSYEQYF; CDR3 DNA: TGTGCCAGTAGTAAAGGACAGGGTTTAAGTTACGAGCAGTACTTC
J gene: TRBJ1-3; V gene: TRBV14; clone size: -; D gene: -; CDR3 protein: CASSQVGSGNTIYF; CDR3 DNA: TGTGCCAGCAGCCAAGTGGGTTCTGGAAACACCATATATTTT
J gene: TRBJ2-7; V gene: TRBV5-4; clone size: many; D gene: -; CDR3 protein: CASSYRTDYEQYF; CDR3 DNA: TGTGCCAGCAGCTACCGGACGGACTACGAGCAGTACTTC
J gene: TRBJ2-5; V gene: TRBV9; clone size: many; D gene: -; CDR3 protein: CASSLAGMQETQYF; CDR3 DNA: TGTGCCAGCAGCCTAGCTGGAATGCAAGAGACCCAGTACTTC
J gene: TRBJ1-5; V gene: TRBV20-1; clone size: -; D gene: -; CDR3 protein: CSAQEATTMFNGNQPRHF; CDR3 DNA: TGCAGTGCTCAGGAGGCCACTACCATGTTTAATGGCAATCAGCCCCGGCATTTT
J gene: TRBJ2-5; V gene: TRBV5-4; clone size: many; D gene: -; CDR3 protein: CASSLATDQETQYF; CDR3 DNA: TGTGCCAGCAGCTTGGCAACGGACCAAGAGACCCAGTACTTC
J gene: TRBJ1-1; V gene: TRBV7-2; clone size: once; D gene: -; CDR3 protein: CASSVLTAHTEAFF; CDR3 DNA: TGTGCCAGCAGCGTTCTGACAGCCCACACTGAAGCTTTCTTT
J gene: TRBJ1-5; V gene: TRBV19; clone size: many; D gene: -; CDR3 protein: CASTPGFYQPQHF; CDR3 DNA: TGTGCCAGTACACCGGGGTTTTATCAGCCCCAGCATTTT
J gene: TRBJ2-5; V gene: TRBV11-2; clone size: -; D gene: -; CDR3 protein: CASTLGLQYQETQYF; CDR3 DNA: TGTGCCAGCACCTTAGGACTACAGTACCAAGAGACCCAGTACTTC
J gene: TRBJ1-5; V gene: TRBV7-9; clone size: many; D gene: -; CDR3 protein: CASSPAGGLLLLSNQPQHF; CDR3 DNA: TGTGCCAGCAGCCCGGCCGGGGGACTGTTGCTTCTTAGCAATCAGCCCCAGCATTTT
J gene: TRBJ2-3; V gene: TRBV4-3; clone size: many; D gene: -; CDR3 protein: CASSQEDLRATSTDTQYF; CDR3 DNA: TGCGCCAGCAGCCAAGAAGACCTCAGGGCGACTAGCACAGATACGCAGTATTTT
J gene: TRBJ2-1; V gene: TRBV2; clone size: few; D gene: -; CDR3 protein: CASSDSFNYNEQFF; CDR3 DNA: TGTGCCAGCAGTGACTCCTTTAACTACAATGAGCAGTTCTTC